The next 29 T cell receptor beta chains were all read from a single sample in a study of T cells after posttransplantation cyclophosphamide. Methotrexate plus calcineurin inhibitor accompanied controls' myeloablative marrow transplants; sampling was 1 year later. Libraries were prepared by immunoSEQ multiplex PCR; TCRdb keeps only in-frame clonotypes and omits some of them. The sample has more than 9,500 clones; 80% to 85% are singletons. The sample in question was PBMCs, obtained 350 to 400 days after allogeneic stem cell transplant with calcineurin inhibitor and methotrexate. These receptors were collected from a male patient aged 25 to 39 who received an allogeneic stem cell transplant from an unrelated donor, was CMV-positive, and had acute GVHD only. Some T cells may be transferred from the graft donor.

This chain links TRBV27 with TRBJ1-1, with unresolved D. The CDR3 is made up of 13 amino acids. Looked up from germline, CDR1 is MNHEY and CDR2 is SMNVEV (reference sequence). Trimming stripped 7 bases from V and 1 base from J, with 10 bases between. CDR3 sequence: CASMEPRNTEAFF. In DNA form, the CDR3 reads TGTGCCAGCATGGAGCCGAGGAACACTGAAGCTTTCTTT.

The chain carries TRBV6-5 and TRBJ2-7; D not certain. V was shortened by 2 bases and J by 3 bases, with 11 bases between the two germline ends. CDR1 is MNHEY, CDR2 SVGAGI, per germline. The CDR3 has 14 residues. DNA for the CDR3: TGTGCCAGCAGTTACACGGCCAGGCACTACGAGCAGTACTTC. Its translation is CASSYTARHYEQYF.

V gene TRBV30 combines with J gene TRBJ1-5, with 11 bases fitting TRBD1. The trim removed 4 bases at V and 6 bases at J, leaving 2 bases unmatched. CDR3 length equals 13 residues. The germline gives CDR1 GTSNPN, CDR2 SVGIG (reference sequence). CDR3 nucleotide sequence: TGTGCCTGGACGGGACAGGGGGGTCAGCCCCAGCATTTT. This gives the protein CAWTGQGGQPQHF.

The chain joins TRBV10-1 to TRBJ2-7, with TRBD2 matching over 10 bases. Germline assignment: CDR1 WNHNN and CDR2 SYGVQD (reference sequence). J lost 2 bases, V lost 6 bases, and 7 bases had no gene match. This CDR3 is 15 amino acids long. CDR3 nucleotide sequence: TGCGCCAGCAGACAGGGGACTAGCGAGACCTACGAGCAGTACTTC. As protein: CASRQGTSETYEQYF.

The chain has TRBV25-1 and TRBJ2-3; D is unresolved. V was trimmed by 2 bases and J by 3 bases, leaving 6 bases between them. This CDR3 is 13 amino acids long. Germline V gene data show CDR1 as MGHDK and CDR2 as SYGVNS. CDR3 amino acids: CASSENPTDTQYF. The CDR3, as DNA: TGTGCCAGCAGTGAAAATCCGACAGATACGCAGTATTTT.

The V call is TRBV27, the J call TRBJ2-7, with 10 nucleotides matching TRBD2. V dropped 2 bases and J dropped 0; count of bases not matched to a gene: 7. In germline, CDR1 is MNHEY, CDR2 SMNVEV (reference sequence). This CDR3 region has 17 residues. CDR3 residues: CASSLRASGSVSYEQYF. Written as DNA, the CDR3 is TGTGCCAGCAGTTTAAGGGCTAGCGGGAGCGTCTCCTACGAGCAGTACTTC.

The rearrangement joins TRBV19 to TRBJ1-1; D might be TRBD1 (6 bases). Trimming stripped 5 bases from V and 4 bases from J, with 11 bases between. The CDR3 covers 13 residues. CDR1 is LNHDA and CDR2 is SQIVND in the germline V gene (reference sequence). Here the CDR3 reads CASSQTGRTEAFF. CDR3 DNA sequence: TGTGCCAGTAGTCAAACAGGGCGCACTGAAGCTTTCTTT.

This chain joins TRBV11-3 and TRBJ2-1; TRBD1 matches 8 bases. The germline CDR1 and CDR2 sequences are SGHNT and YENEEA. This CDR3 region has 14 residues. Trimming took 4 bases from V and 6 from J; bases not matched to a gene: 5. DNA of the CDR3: TGTGCCAGCAGCTCAACAACAGGGGGCAATGAGCAGTTCTTC. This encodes CASSSTTGGNEQFF.

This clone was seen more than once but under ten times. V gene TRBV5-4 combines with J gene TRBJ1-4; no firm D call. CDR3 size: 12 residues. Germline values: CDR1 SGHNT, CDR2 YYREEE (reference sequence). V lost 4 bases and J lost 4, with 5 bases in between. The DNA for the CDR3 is TGTGCCAGCAGCCGACTTAATGAAAAACTGTTTTTT. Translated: CASSRLNEKLFF.

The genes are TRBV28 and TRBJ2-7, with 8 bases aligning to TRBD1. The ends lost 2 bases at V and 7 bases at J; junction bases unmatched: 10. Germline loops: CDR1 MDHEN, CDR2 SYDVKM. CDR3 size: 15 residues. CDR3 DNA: TGTGCCAGCAGTTTAGTCCGGCAGGGGGCACGGGAGCAGTACTTC. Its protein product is CASSLVRQGAREQYF.

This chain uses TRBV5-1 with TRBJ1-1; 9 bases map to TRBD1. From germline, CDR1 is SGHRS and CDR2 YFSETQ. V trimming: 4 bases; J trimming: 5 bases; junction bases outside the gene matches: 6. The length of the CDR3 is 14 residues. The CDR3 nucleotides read TGCGCCAGCAGCCTGGGACAGGGACTTACTGAAGCTTTCTTT. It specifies CASSLGQGLTEAFF.

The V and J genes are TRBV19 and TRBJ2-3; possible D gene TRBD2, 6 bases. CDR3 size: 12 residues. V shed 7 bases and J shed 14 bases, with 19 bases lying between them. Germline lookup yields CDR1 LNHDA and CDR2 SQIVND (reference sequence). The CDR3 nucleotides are TGTGCCAGTACCTCTGATCACCGGGACTTGTATTTT. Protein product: CASTSDHRDLYF.

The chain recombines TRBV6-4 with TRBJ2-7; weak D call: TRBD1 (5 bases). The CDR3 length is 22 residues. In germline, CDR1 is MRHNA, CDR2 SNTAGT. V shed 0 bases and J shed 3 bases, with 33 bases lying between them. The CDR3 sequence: CASSDSLAGINSHPPRYYEQYF. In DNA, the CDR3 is TGTGCCAGCAGTGACTCGTTGGCAGGGATAAATAGCCACCCCCCTCGGTACTACGAGCAGTACTTC.

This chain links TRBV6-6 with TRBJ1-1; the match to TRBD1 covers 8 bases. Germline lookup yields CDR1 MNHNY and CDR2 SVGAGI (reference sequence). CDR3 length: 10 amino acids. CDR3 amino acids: CATGTGEAFF. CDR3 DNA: TGTGCGACCGGGACAGGTGAAGCTTTCTTT.

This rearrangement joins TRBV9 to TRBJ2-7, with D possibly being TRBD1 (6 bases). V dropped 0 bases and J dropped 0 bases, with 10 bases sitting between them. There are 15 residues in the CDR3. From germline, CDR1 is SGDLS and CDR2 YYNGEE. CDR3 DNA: TGTGCCAGCAGCGTAGAACAGGGTCACTCCTACGAGCAGTACTTC. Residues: CASSVEQGHSYEQYF.

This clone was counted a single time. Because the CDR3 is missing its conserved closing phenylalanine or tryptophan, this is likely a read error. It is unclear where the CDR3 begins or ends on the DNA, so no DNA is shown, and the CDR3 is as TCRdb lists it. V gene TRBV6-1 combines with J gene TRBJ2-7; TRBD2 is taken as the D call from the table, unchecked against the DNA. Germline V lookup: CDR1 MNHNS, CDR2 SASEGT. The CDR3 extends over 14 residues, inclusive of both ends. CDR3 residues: CASRPPGGLAGGYL.

In nucleotides, the CDR3 is TGTGCCAGCAGCTTAGGGCCCTCTGGAAACACCATATATTTT. This sequence encodes CASSLGPSGNTIYF. This chain joins TRBV7-8 and TRBJ1-3, with D uncertain. The CDR3 consists of 14 residues. Germline lookup yields CDR1 SGHVS and CDR2 FQNEAQ. V dropped 1 base and J dropped 0 bases, with 4 bases sitting between them.

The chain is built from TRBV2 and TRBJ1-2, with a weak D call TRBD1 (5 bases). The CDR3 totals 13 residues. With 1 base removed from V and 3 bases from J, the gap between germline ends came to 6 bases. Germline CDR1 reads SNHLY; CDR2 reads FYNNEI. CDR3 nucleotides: TGTGCCAGCAGTGAAGGGGGCTACTATGGCTACACCTTC. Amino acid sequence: CASSEGGYYGYTF.

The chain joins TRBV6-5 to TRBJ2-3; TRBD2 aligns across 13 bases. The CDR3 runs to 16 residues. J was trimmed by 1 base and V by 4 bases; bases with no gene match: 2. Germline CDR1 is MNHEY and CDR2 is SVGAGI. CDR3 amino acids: CASSSGLAGGTDTQYF. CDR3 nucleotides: TGTGCCAGCAGTTCAGGACTAGCGGGGGGCACAGATACGCAGTATTTT.

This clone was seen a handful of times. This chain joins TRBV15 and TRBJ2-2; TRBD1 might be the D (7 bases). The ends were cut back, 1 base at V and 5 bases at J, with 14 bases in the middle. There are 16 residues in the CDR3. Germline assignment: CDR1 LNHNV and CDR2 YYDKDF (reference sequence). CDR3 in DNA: TGTGCCACCAGCAGAGGACAGGGTGGGAGGACCGGGGAGCTGTTTTTT. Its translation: CATSRGQGGRTGELFF.

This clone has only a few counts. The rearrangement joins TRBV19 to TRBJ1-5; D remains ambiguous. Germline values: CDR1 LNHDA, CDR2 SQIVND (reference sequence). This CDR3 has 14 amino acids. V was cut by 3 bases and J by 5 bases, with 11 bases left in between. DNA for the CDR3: TGTGCCAGTAGTATCGGAAGGGAGGATCAGCCCCAGCATTTT. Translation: CASSIGREDQPQHF.

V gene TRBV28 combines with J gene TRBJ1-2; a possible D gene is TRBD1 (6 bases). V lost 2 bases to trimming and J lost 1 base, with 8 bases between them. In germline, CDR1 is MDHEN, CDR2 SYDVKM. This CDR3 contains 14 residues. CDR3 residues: CASSLRTVNYGYTF. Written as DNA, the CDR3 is TGTGCCAGCAGTTTACGGACAGTTAACTATGGCTACACCTTC.

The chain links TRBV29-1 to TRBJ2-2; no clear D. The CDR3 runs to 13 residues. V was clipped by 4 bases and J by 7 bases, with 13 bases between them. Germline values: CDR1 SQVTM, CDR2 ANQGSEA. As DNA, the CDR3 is TGCAGCGTTGGCCGGGTGCAAGGCGGGGAGCTGTTTTTT. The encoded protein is CSVGRVQGGELFF.

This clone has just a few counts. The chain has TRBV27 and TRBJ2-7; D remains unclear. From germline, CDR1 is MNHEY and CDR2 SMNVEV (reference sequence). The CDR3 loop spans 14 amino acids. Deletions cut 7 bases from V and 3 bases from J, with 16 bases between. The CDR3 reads CASKTESRYYEQYF. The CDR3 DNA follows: TGTGCCAGCAAGACGGAATCTAGGTACTACGAGCAGTACTTC.

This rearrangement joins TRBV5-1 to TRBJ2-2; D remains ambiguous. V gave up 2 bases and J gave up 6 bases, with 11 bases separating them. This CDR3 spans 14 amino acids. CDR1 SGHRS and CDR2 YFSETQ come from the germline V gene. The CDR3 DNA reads TGCGCCAGCAGCTTCGGTGAGCTTGCCGGGGAGCTGTTTTTT. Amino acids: CASSFGELAGELFF.

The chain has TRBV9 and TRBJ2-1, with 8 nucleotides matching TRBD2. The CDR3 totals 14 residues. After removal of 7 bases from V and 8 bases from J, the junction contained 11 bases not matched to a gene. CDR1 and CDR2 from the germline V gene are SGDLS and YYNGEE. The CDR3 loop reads CASDPAGVWDEQFF. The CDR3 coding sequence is TGTGCCAGCGACCCAGCGGGAGTTTGGGATGAGCAGTTCTTC. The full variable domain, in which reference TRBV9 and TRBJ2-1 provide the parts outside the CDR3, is DSGVTQTPKHLITATGQRVTLRCSPRSGDLSVYWYQQSLDQGLQFLIQYYNGEERAKGNILERFSAQQFPDLHSELNLSSLELGDSALYFCASDPAGVWDEQFFGPGTRLTVL.

The CDR3 protein is CASSPGTGGRPPQHF. The CDR3 nucleotides are TGTGCCAGCAGCCCGGGGACAGGGGGCCGCCCGCCCCAGCATTTT. This sequence joins TRBV28 and TRBJ1-5; 12 nucleotides align to TRBD1. With 6 bases clipped from V and 9 bases from J, the junction kept 9 bases outside the gene matches. The germline V gene has CDR1 MDHEN and CDR2 SYDVKM. The CDR3 is 15 amino acids.

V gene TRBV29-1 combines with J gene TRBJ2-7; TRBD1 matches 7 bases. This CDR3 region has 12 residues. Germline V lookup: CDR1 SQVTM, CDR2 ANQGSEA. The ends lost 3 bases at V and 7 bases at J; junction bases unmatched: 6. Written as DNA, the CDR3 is TGCAGCGTTGAGGACAGGTGGGGGGAGCAGTACTTC. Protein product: CSVEDRWGEQYF.

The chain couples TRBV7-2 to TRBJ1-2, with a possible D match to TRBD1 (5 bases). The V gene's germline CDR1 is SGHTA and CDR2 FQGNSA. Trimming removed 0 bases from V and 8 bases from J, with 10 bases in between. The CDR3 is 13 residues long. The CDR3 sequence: CASSLASGFGYTF. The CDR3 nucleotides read TGTGCCAGCAGCTTAGCGTCAGGGTTCGGCTACACCTTC. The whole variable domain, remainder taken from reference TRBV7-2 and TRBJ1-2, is GAGVSQSPSNKVTEKGKDVELRCDPISGHTALYWYRQSLGQGLEFLIYFQGNSAPDKSGLPSDRFSAERTGGSVSTLTIQRTQQEDSAVYLCASSLASGFGYTFGSGTRLTVV.